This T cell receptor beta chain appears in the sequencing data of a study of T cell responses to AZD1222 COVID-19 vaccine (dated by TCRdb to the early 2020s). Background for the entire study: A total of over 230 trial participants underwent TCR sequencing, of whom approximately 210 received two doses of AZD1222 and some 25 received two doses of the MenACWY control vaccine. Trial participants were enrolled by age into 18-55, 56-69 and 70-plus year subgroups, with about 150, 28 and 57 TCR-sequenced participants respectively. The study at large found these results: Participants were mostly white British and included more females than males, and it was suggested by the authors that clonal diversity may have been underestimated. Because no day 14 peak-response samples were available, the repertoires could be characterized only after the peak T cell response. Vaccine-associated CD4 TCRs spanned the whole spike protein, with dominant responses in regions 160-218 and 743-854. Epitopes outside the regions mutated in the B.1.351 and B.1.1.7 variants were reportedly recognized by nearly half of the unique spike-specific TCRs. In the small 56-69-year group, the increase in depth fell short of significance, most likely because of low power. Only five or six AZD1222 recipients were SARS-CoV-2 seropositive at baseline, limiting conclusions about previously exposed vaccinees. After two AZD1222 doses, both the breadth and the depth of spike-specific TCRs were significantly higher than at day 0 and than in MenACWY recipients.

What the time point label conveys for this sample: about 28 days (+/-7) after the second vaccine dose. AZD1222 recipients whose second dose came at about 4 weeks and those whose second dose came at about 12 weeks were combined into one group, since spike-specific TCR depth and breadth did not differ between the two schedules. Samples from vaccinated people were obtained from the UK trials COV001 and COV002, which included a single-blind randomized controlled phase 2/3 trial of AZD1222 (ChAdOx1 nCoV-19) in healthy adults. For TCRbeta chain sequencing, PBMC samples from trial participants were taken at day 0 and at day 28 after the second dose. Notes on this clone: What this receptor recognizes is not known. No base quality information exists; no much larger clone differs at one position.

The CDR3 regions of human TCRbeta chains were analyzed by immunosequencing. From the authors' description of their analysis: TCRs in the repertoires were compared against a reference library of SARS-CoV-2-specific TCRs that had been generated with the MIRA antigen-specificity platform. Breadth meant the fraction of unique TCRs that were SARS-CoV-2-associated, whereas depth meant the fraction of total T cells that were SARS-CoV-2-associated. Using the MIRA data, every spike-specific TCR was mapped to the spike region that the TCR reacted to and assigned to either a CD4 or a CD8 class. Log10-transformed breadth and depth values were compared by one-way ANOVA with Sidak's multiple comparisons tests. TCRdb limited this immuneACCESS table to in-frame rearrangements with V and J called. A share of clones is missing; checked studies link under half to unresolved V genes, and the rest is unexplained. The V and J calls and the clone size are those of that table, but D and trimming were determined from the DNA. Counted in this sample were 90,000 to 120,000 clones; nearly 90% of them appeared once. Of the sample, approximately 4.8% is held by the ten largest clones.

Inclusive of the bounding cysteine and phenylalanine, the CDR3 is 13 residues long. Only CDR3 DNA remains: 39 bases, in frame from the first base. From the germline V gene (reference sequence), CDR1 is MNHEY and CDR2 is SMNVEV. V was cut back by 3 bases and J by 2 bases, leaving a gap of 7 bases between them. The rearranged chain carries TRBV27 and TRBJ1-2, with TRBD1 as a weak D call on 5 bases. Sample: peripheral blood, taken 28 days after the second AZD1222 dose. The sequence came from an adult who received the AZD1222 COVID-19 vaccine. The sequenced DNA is TGTGCCAGCAGTTTCAAGGGGAACTATGGCTACACCTTC. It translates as CASSFKGNYGYTF.